This TCR beta chain was identified during a study of PD-L1 blockade in urothelial cancer. The overall study: Men with urothelial cancer arising in the bladder made up most of the roughly 29 patients.

Time point defined: pretreatment peripheral blood. V dropped 0 bases and J dropped 0 bases, with 6 bases sitting between them. The CDR3 consists of 15 residues. Germline V gene lookup returns CDR1 SGHDT and CDR2 YYEEEE. This clone was seen a single time. Method: immunoSEQ multiplex PCR; TCRdb's copy keeps in-frame clones and lacks some. This sample has 70,000 or so clones, with roughly 88% found just once. The TCR was taken from an older man with urothelial cancer. This specimen was PBMCs, taken around atezolizumab (anti-PD-L1) treatment. V gene TRBV5-6 combines with J gene TRBJ1-4; D gene ambiguous. The CDR3 DNA is TGTGCCAGCAGCTTGGCTGGGCCAACTAATGAAAAACTGTTTTTT. Amino acid sequence: CASSLAGPTNEKLFF.